These T cell receptor beta chains were read from a single sample in a study of blood T cell repertoires in COVID-19. Measured with immunoSEQ multiplex PCR; TCRdb has only the in-frame clones, and not every one. Of approximately 270,000 clones in the sample, around 81% are singletons; the top ten hold approximately 14%. Input material: peripheral blood. The receptors were sampled from a person aged 70 to 85 with COVID-19, enrolled during active disease. Each CDR3 is given with its conserved first and last residue. A D gene is named only where the DNA matches it firmly. Size values are once, few and many counts, or a class for expanded clones, and some rows have none.

V: TRBV9; J: TRBJ2-1; size: NA; D: TRBD2; CDR3: CASSVGAGIFYNEQFF; DNA: TGTGCCAGCAGCGTAGGAGCGGGGATTTTCTACAATGAGCAGTTCTTC
V: TRBV6-4; J: TRBJ1-6; size: NA; D: NA; CDR3: CASSVAPNSPLHF; DNA: TGTGCCAGCAGTGTAGCCCCGAATTCACCCCTCCACTTT
V: TRBV19; J: TRBJ1-2; size: NA; D: TRBD1; CDR3: CASSTGQAYGYTF; DNA: TGTGCCAGTAGTACAGGACAGGCCTATGGCTACACCTTC
V: TRBV6-5; J: TRBJ1-6; size: NA; D: TRBD1; CDR3: CASSSRDRVSPLHF; DNA: TGTGCCAGCAGTTCCCGGGACAGGGTTTCACCCCTCCACTTT
V: TRBV5-8; J: TRBJ1-1; size: NA; D: NA; CDR3: CASSLQGWSSEAFF; DNA: TGTGCCAGCAGCTTGCAGGGGTGGTCTTCTGAAGCTTTCTTT
V: TRBV6-5; J: TRBJ2-7; size: few; D: TRBD1; CDR3: CASRTGTGPSEQYF; DNA: TGTGCCAGCAGAACCGGGACAGGCCCCTCCGAGCAGTACTTC
V: TRBV6-6; J: TRBJ1-5; size: NA; D: NA; CDR3: CASSYSGGGNQPQHF; DNA: TGTGCCAGCAGTTACTCTGGAGGGGGCAATCAGCCCCAGCATTTT
V: TRBV7-2; J: TRBJ1-5; size: NA; D: NA; CDR3: CASSQEVRRGDNQPQHF; DNA: TGTGCCAGCAGCCAAGAAGTGAGACGGGGAGACAATCAGCCCCAGCATTTT
V: TRBV5-6; J: TRBJ2-7; size: few; D: NA; CDR3: CASSLDLGAEQYF; DNA: TGTGCCAGCAGCTTGGATTTGGGAGCCGAGCAGTACTTC
V: TRBV5-4; J: TRBJ2-3; size: NA; D: TRBD2; CDR3: CASSDELAGGVDTQYF; DNA: TGTGCCAGCAGCGATGAACTAGCGGGGGGGGTTGATACGCAGTATTTT
V: TRBV15; J: TRBJ2-3; size: NA; D: TRBD2; CDR3: CATSSSLAGGSSTDTQYF; DNA: TGTGCCACCAGCAGCTCACTAGCGGGGGGTTCCAGCACAGATACGCAGTATTTT
V: TRBV3-1/TRBV3-2; J: TRBJ2-7; size: NA; D: NA; CDR3: CASSPGGAGQYF; DNA: TGTGCCAGCAGCCCCGGTGGGGCCGGGCAGTACTTC
V: TRBV27; J: TRBJ2-5; size: NA; D: TRBD2; CDR3: CASSSRGGQETQYF; DNA: TGTGCCAGCAGTTCGCGGGGGGGCCAAGAGACCCAGTACTTC
V: TRBV18; J: TRBJ1-1; size: NA; D: TRBD1; CDR3: CASSPRRDSAEAFF; DNA: TGTGCCAGCTCACCCCGCCGGGACAGCGCTGAAGCTTTCTTT
V: TRBV27; J: TRBJ1-3; size: NA; D: NA; CDR3: CARLSWGVGNTIYF; DNA: TGTGCCAGATTGAGTTGGGGGGTTGGAAACACCATATATTTT
V: TRBV6-4; J: TRBJ1-1; size: NA; D: TRBD1; CDR3: CASSEGQGARTEAFF; DNA: TGTGCCAGCAGTGAAGGACAGGGGGCGCGCACTGAAGCTTTCTTT
V: TRBV4-2; J: TRBJ2-5; size: NA; D: TRBD1; CDR3: CASSPYSGGTGGETQYF; DNA: TGTGCCAGCAGCCCTTATTCGGGTGGGACAGGCGGGGAGACCCAGTACTTC
V: TRBV9; J: TRBJ2-5; size: NA; D: NA; CDR3: CASSVDRDSQETQYF; DNA: TGTGCCAGCAGCGTAGATAGGGACTCGCAAGAGACCCAGTACTTC
V: TRBV5-1; J: TRBJ1-2; size: once; D: TRBD1; CDR3: CASSSTQGNVGYTF; DNA: TGCGCCAGCAGCTCTACACAGGGGAACGTCGGCTACACCTTC
V: TRBV4-3; J: TRBJ2-2; size: NA; D: TRBD2; CDR3: CASSRQTGGISAGELFF; DNA: TGCGCCAGCAGCCGACAAACGGGAGGAATTTCGGCCGGGGAGCTGTTTTTT
V: TRBV18; J: TRBJ1-2; size: NA; D: TRBD1; CDR3: CASSRTGDYGYTF; DNA: TGTGCCAGCTCAAGGACAGGGGACTATGGCTACACCTTC
V: TRBV7-6; J: TRBJ2-2; size: NA; D: NA; CDR3: CASSLSGANTGELFF; DNA: TGTGCCAGCAGCTTATCAGGGGCGAACACCGGGGAGCTGTTTTTT
V: TRBV13; J: TRBJ2-1; size: NA; D: NA; CDR3: CASSFPSTVSGNEQFF; DNA: TGTGCCAGCAGCTTCCCGTCGACGGTTTCGGGCAATGAGCAGTTCTTC
V: TRBV6-2/TRBV6-3; J: TRBJ2-7; size: once; D: TRBD2; CDR3: CASSPAGRYEQYF; DNA: TGTGCCAGCAGCCCAGCGGGGCGCTACGAGCAGTACTTC
V: TRBV2; J: TRBJ2-7; size: NA; D: TRBD1; CDR3: CASRLDRGPYEQYF; DNA: TGTGCCAGCAGACTAGACAGGGGCCCCTACGAGCAGTACTTC
V: TRBV5-1; J: TRBJ2-1; size: NA; D: TRBD1; CDR3: CASKKGQGSYNEQFF; DNA: TGCGCCAGCAAAAAGGGACAGGGCTCCTACAATGAGCAGTTCTTC
V: TRBV4-1; J: TRBJ2-1; size: NA; D: NA; CDR3: CASSQEDFTVYEQFF; DNA: TGCGCCAGCAGCCAAGAGGACTTCACAGTTTATGAGCAGTTCTTC
V: TRBV2; J: TRBJ1-3; size: NA; D: TRBD1; CDR3: CASRLEQGAGNTIYF; DNA: TGTGCCAGCAGGTTGGAACAGGGGGCTGGAAACACCATATATTTT
V: TRBV7-2; J: TRBJ1-2; size: NA; D: NA; CDR3: CASSDDRSLYGYTF; DNA: TGTGCCAGCAGCGACGACAGGAGCCTCTATGGCTACACCTTC
V: TRBV4-1; J: TRBJ2-3; size: NA; D: NA; CDR3: CASSQEYGSSTDTQYF; DNA: TGCGCCAGCAGCCAAGAATACGGGTCTAGCACAGATACGCAGTATTTT
V: TRBV28; J: TRBJ2-4; size: NA; D: NA; CDR3: CASSPAGGLDKNIQYF; DNA: TGTGCCAGCAGTCCTGCAGGGGGGCTAGACAAAAACATTCAGTACTTC
V: TRBV5-1; J: TRBJ1-1; size: NA; D: NA; CDR3: CASSFRGNTEAFF; DNA: TGCGCCAGCAGCTTTCGAGGGAACACTGAAGCTTTCTTT
V: TRBV18; J: TRBJ1-2; size: NA; D: NA; CDR3: CASSPPREGSGYTF; DNA: TGTGCCAGCTCACCACCAAGGGAGGGATCGGGCTACACCTTC
V: TRBV28; J: TRBJ2-3; size: NA; D: NA; CDR3: CASSLSKGFRNTQYF; DNA: TGTGCCAGCAGTTTATCGAAGGGGTTTAGGAATACGCAGTATTTT
V: TRBV3-1/TRBV3-2; J: TRBJ2-7; size: NA; D: TRBD1; CDR3: CASSQPLGPGQGNEQYF; DNA: TGTGCCAGCAGCCAGCCCTTAGGGCCGGGACAGGGAAACGAGCAGTACTTC
V: TRBV19; J: TRBJ2-7; size: NA; D: TRBD1; CDR3: CASSNPTGVNDEQYF; DNA: TGTGCCAGTAGTAACCCGACAGGGGTGAACGACGAGCAGTACTTC
V: TRBV6-4; J: TRBJ2-7; size: NA; D: NA; CDR3: CASSAEGWSYEQYF; DNA: TGTGCCAGCAGTGCGGAGGGCTGGTCCTACGAGCAGTACTTC
V: TRBV14; J: TRBJ1-6; size: NA; D: NA; CDR3: CASSAQNSPLHF; DNA: TGTGCCAGCTCTGCACAAAATTCACCCCTCCACTTT